The sequence of this TCR beta chain was determined in a study of sequential checkpoint blockade in melanoma. Repertoires were generated with immunoSEQ multiplex PCR, while TCRdb's copy carries only in-frame clones and drops some. The sample yields approximately 22,000 clones, around 80% seen once. V shed 5 bases, J shed 4 bases, and the junction held 5 bases outside the gene matches. The CDR3 totals 14 residues. Looked up from germline, CDR1 is SQVTM and CDR2 is ANQGSEA. The treatment is: randomized to nivolumab then ipilimumab (arm A) or the reverse (arm B). This chain connects TRBV29-1 to TRBJ2-2, with 9 bases fitting TRBD2. This receptor was obtained from a human donor with melanoma. Sequenced here: CD8+ T cells sorted from blood (inferred from file names), sampled from a patient given nivolumab and ipilimumab in sequence. The CDR3 DNA sequence: TGCAGCGTTTCCGGGACTAGCAGCACCGGGGAGCTGTTTTTT. It translates to CSVSGTSSTGELFF.